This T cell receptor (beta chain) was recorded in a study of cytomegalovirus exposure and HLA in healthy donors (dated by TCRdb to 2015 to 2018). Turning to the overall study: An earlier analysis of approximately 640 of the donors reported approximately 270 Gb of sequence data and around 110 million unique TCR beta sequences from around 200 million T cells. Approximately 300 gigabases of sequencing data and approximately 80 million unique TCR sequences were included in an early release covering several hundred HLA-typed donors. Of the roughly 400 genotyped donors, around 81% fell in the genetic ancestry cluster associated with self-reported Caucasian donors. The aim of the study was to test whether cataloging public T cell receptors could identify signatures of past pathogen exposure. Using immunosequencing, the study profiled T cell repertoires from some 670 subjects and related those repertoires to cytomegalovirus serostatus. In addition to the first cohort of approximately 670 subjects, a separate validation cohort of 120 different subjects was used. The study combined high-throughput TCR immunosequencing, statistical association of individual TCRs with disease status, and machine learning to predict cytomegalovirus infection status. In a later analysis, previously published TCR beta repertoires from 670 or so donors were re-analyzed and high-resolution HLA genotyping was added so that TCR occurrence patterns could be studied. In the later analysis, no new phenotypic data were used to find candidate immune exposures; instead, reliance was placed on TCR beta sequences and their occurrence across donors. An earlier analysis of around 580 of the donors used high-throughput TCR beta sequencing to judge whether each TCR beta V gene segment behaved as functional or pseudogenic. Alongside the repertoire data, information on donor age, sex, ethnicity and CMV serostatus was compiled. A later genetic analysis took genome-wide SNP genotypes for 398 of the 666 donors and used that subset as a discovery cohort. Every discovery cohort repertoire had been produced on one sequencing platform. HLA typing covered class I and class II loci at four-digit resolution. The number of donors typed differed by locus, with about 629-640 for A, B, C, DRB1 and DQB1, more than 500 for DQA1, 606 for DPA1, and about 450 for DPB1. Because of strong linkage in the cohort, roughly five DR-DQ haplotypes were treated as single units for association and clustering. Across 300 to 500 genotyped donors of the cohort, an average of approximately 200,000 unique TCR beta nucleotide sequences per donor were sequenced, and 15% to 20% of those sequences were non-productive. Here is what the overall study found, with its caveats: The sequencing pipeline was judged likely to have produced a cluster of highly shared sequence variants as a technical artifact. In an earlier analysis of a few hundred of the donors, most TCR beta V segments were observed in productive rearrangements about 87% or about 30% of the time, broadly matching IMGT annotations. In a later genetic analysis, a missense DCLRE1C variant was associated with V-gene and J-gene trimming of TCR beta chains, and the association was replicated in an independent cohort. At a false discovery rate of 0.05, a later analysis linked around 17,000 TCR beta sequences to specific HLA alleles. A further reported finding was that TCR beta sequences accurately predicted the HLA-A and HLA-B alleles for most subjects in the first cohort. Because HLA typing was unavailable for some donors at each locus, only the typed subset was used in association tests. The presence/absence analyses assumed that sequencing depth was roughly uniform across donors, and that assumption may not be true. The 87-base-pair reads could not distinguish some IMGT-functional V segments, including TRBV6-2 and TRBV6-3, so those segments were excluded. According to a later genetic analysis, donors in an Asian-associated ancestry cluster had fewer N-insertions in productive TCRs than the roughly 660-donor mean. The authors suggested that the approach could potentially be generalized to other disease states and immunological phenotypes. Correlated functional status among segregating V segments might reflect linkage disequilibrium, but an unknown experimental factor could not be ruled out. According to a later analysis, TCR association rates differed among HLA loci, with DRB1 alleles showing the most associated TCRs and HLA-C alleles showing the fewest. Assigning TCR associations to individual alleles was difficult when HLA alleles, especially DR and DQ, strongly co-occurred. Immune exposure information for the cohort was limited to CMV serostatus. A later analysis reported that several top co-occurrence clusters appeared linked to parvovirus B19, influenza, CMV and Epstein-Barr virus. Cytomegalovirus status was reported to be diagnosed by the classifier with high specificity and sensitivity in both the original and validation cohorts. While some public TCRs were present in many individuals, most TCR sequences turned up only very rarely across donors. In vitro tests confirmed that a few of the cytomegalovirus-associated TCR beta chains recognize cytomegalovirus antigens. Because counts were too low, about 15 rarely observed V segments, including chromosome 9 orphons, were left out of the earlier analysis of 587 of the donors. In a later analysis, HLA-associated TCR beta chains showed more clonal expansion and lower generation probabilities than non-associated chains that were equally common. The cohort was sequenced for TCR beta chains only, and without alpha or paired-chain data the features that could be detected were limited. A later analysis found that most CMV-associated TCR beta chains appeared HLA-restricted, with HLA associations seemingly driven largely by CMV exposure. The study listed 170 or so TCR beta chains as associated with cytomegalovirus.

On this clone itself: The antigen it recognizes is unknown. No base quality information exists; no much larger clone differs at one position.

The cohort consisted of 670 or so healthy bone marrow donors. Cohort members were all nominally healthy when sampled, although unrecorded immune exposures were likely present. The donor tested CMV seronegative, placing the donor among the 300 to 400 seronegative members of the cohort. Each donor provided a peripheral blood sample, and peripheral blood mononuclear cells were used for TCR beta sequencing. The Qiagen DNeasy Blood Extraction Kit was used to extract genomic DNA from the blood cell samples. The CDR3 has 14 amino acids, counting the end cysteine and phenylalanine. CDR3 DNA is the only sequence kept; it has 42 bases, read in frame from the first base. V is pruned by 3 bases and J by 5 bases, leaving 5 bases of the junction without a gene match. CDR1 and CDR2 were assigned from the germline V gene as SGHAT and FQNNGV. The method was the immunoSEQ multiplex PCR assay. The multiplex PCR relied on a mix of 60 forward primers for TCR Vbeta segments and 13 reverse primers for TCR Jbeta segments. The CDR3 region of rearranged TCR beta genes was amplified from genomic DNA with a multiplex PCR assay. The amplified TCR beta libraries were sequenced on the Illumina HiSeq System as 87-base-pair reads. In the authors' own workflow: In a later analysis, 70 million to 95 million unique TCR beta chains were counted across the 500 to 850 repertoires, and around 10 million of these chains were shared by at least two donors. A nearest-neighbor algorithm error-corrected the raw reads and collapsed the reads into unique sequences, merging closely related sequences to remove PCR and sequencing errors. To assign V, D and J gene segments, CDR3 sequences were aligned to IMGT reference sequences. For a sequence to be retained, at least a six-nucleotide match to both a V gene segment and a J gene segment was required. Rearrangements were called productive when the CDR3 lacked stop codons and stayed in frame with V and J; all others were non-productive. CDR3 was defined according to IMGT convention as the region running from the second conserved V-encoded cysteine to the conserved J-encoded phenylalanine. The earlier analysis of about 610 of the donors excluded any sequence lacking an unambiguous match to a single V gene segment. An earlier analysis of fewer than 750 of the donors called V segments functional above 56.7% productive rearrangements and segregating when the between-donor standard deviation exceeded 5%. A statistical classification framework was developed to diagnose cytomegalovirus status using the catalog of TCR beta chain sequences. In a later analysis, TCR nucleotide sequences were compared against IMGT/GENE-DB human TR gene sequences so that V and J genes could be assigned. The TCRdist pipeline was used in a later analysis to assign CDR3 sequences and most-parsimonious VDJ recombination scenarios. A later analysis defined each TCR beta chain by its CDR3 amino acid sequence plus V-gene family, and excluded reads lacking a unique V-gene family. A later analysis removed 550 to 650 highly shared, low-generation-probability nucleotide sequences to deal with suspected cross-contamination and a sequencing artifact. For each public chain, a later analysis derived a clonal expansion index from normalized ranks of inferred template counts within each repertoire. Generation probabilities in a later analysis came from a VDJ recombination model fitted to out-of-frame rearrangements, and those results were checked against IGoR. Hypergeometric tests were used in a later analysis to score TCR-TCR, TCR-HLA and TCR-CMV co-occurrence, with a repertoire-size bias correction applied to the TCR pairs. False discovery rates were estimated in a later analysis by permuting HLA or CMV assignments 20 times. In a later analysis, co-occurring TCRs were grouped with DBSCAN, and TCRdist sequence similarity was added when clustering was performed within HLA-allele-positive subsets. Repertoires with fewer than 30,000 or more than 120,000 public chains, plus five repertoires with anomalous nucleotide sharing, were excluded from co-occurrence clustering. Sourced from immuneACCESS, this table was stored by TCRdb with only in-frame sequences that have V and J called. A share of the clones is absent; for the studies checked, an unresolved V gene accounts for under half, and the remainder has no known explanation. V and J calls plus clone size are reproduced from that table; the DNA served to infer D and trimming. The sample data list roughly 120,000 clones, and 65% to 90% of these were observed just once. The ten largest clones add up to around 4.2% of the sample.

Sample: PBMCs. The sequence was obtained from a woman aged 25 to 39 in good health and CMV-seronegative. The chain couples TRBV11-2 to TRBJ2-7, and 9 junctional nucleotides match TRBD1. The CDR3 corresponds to CASSFDRGRDEQYF. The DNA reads TGTGCCAGCAGCTTTGACAGGGGGAGGGACGAGCAGTACTTC.